These 25 T cell receptor beta chains were sequenced from one sample in a study of cytomegalovirus exposure and HLA in healthy donors. PCR was performed using 60 Vbeta and 13 Jbeta primers. Produced via immunoSEQ multiplex PCR; TCRdb's table is partial and in-frame only. The sample yields 90,000 to 150,000 clones, about 70% seen once. The sequencing input was PBMCs. All receptors come from a human donor in good health.

V gene TRBV7-9 combines with J gene TRBJ1-1; 7 bases map to TRBD1. Germline trimming cut 4 bases from V and 1 base from J; bases unmatched to any gene: 6. The germline V gene encodes CDR1 SEHNR and CDR2 FQNEAQ (reference sequence). The CDR3 extends over 15 amino acids. The CDR3 DNA reads as TGTGCCAGCAGCTACTCGGGACAGAAGAACACTGAAGCTTTCTTT. Its translation: CASSYSGQKNTEAFF.

The chain joins TRBV6-1 to TRBJ1-2; tentatively, D is TRBD1 (5 bases). Germline values: CDR1 MNHNS, CDR2 SASEGT. This CDR3 has 13 amino acids. The V gene lost 1 base and the J gene lost 4 bases, with 7 bases spanning the gap. The CDR3 DNA follows: TGTGCCAGCAGTGAAGGACAGATCTATGGCTACACCTTC. Protein product: CASSEGQIYGYTF.

The chain joins TRBV6-4 to TRBJ2-1, with 9 bases that match TRBD1. Germline V gene sequence: CDR1 MRHNA, CDR2 SNTAGT. The V gene end was trimmed by 0 bases and the J gene end by 3 bases; junction bases not matched to a gene: 0. CDR3 length equals 15 residues. For the CDR3, the DNA is TGTGCCAGCAGTGACTCGACAGGGGGCTACAATGAGCAGTTCTTC. Protein sequence: CASSDSTGGYNEQFF.

CDR3 coding DNA: TGTGCCAGCAGCTCAAGACAGAACAATCAGCCCCAGCATTTT. It is translated as CASSSRQNNQPQHF. The gene calls are TRBV5-6 and TRBJ1-5, with a possible D match to TRBD1 (5 bases). Trimming took 3 bases from V and 3 from J, leaving 10 bases between them. Germline CDR1 SGHDT, CDR2 YYEEEE. The CDR3 totals 14 residues.

This chain links TRBV2 with TRBJ2-7; D perhaps matches TRBD2 (7 bases). Germline CDR1 SNHLY, CDR2 FYNNEI. The CDR3 has 15 amino acids. The V end was cut by 2 bases, the J end by 0 bases, with 11 bases between. The CDR3 coding sequence is TGTGCCAGCAGTGAATGGGGGGGCTTCTCCTACGAGCAGTACTTC. Translation gives CASSEWGGFSYEQYF.

The rearrangement links TRBV5-6 to TRBJ2-1, with 7 bases matching TRBD2. This CDR3 region has 17 residues. CDR1 is SGHDT, CDR2 YYEEEE, per germline. Trimming removed 0 bases from V and 5 bases from J; junction bases left unmatched: 11. The CDR3 reads CASSLVFGASGNNEQFF. The CDR3 coding sequence is TGTGCCAGCAGCTTGGTGTTTGGGGCTAGCGGAAACAATGAGCAGTTCTTC.

This chain joins TRBV5-1 and TRBJ2-3, with D perhaps matching TRBD1 (6 bases). CDR3 size: 13 residues. The germline V gene has CDR1 SGHRS and CDR2 YFSETQ. The V gene lost 5 bases and the J gene lost 4 bases, with 11 bases spanning the gap. DNA for the CDR3: TGCGCCAGCAGTGGGGGCGGACCAGATACGCAGTATTTT. It encodes CASSGGGPDTQYF.

This clone was counted between two and nine times. The chain recombines TRBV7-2 with TRBJ2-3; 11 nucleotides align to TRBD2. Germline V gene sequence: CDR1 SGHTA, CDR2 FQGNSA. The CDR3 extends over 16 amino acids. Germline trimming cut 2 bases from V and 6 bases from J; bases unmatched to any gene: 7. CDR3 in DNA: TGTGCCAGCAGCTTAATTACTAGCGGGAGTTGGGATACGCAGTATTTT. It yields the protein CASSLITSGSWDTQYF.

In nucleotides, the CDR3 is TGTGCCAGCAGCCAGGGAGGCGGGTCCTACAATGAGCAGTTCTTC. Its protein is CASSQGGGSYNEQFF. This chain joins TRBV5-4 and TRBJ2-1; a weak D match, TRBD2 (6 bases). Germline V CDR1 and CDR2: SGHNT, YYREEE (reference sequence). The CDR3 is made up of 15 amino acids. V was pared by 4 bases and J by 1 base, with 12 bases between.

V gene TRBV9 combines with J gene TRBJ2-7; 9 bases fit TRBD2. Trimming cost V 4 bases and J 2 bases; bases outside gene matches: 10. CDR1 and CDR2 (germline): SGDLS, YYNGEE. The CDR3 is 16 amino acids. CDR3 in DNA: TGTGCCAGCAGCACTCTAGGAGCGGGGGGACCCTACGAGCAGTACTTC. As protein: CASSTLGAGGPYEQYF.

The chain has TRBV30 and TRBJ1-3; 7 nucleotides match TRBD1. The CDR3 contains 13 residues. V was pared by 8 bases and J by 3 bases, with 7 bases of the junction left unmatched. Germline assignment: CDR1 GTSNPN and CDR2 SVGIG (reference sequence). CDR3 nucleotide sequence: TGTGCCCATTCCAGGGGGGTTGGAAACACCATATATTTT. This encodes CAHSRGVGNTIYF.

V gene TRBV5-1 combines with J gene TRBJ1-5, with 9 bases matching TRBD1. The germline V gene encodes CDR1 SGHRS and CDR2 YFSETQ. J gave up 5 bases and V 4 bases, and 7 bases lay outside the gene matches. This CDR3 contains 15 residues. The CDR3 DNA is TGCGCCAGCAGCCAGACAGGGGGTGGCGATCAGCCCCAGCATTTT. Its protein product is CASSQTGGGDQPQHF.

V gene TRBV20-1 combines with J gene TRBJ1-2; the D gene is possibly TRBD1 (5 bases). This CDR3 contains 11 residues. The V end lost 3 bases, the J end lost 6 bases, and 8 bases lay between the germline ends. Germline V gene data show CDR1 as DFQATT and CDR2 as SNEGSKA (reference sequence). The CDR3: CSASRGNGYTF. In nucleotides, the CDR3 is TGCAGTGCTAGTCGGGGGAATGGCTACACCTTC.

V gene TRBV6-5 combines with J gene TRBJ2-7; possibly TRBD1 for D (5 bases). Per the germline V gene, CDR1 is MNHEY and CDR2 is SVGAGI. The CDR3 covers 15 residues. Trimming cost V 5 bases and J 2 bases, with 16 bases left between them. DNA of the CDR3: TGTGCCAGCAGTAAGTCTTGGGTCAGGGCCTACGAGCAGTACTTC. Residues: CASSKSWVRAYEQYF.

The chain joins TRBV7-2 to TRBJ1-3; TRBD1 agrees at 7 bases. CDR1 and CDR2 from the germline V gene are SGHTA and FQGNSA. The ends lost 5 bases at V and 0 bases at J; junction bases unmatched: 7. The CDR3 length is 16 residues. DNA of the CDR3: TGTGCCAGCAGCCCCCTGACAGGGTTCTCTGGAAACACCATATATTTT. Its translation: CASSPLTGFSGNTIYF.

This clone is a singleton in its sample. V gene TRBV5-1 combines with J gene TRBJ2-7; TRBD1 matches 7 bases. CDR3 size: 14 residues. V lost 7 bases, J lost 6 bases, and 13 bases stayed unmatched. Looked up from germline, CDR1 is SGHRS and CDR2 is YFSETQ. The CDR3 region has the DNA TGCGCCAGCTCCCGCACAGGGGACAGAGGCGAGCAGTACTTC. Amino acid sequence: CASSRTGDRGEQYF.

The rearrangement joins TRBV9 to TRBJ1-2; D might be TRBD1 (5 bases). This CDR3 comprises 16 residues. V lost 3 bases and J 5 bases, leaving 20 bases between the germline ends. Germline V gene lookup returns CDR1 SGDLS and CDR2 YYNGEE. The CDR3 loop reads CASSGGLRALTYGYTF. The CDR3 bases are TGTGCCAGCAGCGGAGGCCTCAGGGCCCTAACTTATGGCTACACCTTC.

The chain joins TRBV28 to TRBJ2-3; 9 positions match TRBD1. Germline CDR1 and CDR2: MDHEN and SYDVKM. This CDR3 comprises 15 residues. V lost 4 bases and J lost 5; bases outside the gene matches: 7. The CDR3 bases are TGTGCCAGCAGTTGGGGGACAGGGTTGGGAGATACGCAGTATTTT. Protein product: CASSWGTGLGDTQYF.

The genes are TRBV7-9 and TRBJ2-1; 12 bases are a match to TRBD2. The CDR3 length is 17 residues. J gave up 8 bases and V 1 base, and 9 bases lay outside the gene matches. Germline loops: CDR1 SEHNR, CDR2 FQNEAQ (reference sequence). The CDR3 spells CASSLGPTSGSNDEQFF. CDR3 bases: TGTGCCAGCAGCTTAGGCCCGACTAGCGGGAGTAATGATGAGCAGTTCTTC.

This clone has more than one count but fewer than ten. The chain carries TRBV4-2 and TRBJ1-4; 11 positions match TRBD1. The CDR3 length is 17 residues. The V segment lost 3 bases and the J segment 7 bases; nucleotides outside the gene matches: 10. Germline CDR1 LGHNA, CDR2 YNFKEQ. The CDR3: CASSHTRTGGWGEKLFF. DNA for the CDR3: TGTGCCAGCAGCCATACGAGGACAGGGGGCTGGGGTGAAAAACTGTTTTTT.

This clone was observed a handful of times. This chain uses TRBV4-3 with TRBJ2-5; 8 bases are a match to TRBD1. V was pared by 0 bases and J by 5 bases, with 2 bases of the junction left unmatched. The germline gives CDR1 LGHNA, CDR2 YSLEER. The CDR3 totals 14 residues. As DNA, the CDR3 is TGCGCCAGCAGCCAAGAACACAGGGGGGAGACCCAGTACTTC. It translates to CASSQEHRGETQYF.

V usage is TRBV28 and J usage is TRBJ1-6; tentatively, D is TRBD1 (6 bases). Looked up from germline, CDR1 is MDHEN and CDR2 is SYDVKM. Trimming removed 5 bases at V and 6 bases at J, with 14 bases between. The length of the CDR3 is 15 residues. The DNA of the CDR3 is TGTGCCAGCAGTGTACAGGGTCAGGGTAATTCACCCCTCCACTTT. Protein sequence: CASSVQGQGNSPLHF.

The V call is TRBV11-2, the J call TRBJ1-6; D is unresolved. This CDR3 contains 19 residues. Trimming removed 4 bases from V and 0 bases from J, with 19 bases in between. Germline CDR1 SGHAT, CDR2 FQNNGV. The CDR3 nucleotides read TGTGCCAGCAGCTCGAGAAGCGGACGACCGAGCTCCTATAATTCACCCCTCCACTTT. This gives the protein CASSSRSGRPSSYNSPLHF.

This chain links TRBV2 with TRBJ2-7; TRBD1 matches 7 bases. CDR1 is SNHLY and CDR2 is FYNNEI in the germline V gene. The length of the CDR3 is 14 residues. V was pared by 8 bases and J by 6 bases, with 13 bases of the junction left unmatched. CDR3 sequence (DNA): TGTGCCAGCCACAGGGGTACCCCACTGGTCGAGCAGTACTTC. Its translation: CASHRGTPLVEQYF.

This chain uses TRBV30 with TRBJ1-6, with a weak D call TRBD1 (6 bases). CDR3 length equals 13 residues. Germline loops: CDR1 GTSNPN, CDR2 SVGIG (reference sequence). V was cut by 4 bases and J by 8 bases, with 12 bases left in between. The CDR3 bases are TGTGCCTGGAATGGACAGACTTATTCACCCCTCCACTTT. This gives the protein CAWNGQTYSPLHF.